This TCR beta chain was sequenced in a study of sequential checkpoint blockade in melanoma. Study at large: Arm A got nivolumab then ipilimumab; arm B the reverse, 1:1. Each arm's sequence ended with maintenance nivolumab.

Trimming removed 7 bases at V and 3 bases at J, with 18 bases between. The CDR3 has 15 amino acids. CDR1 and CDR2 (germline): SEHNR, FQNEAQ (reference sequence). Profiled with immunoSEQ multiplex PCR; TCRdb holds only in-frame clones, not every one. The table has roughly 20,000 clones, roughly four fifths seen once. The treatment: randomized to nivolumab then ipilimumab (arm A) or the reverse (arm B). Patients had received no earlier DNA-damaging chemotherapy. The V and J genes are TRBV7-9 and TRBJ1-1, with D maybe TRBD1 (5 bases). The material sequenced was CD8+ T cells sorted from blood (inferred from file names), taken from a patient given nivolumab and ipilimumab in sequence. This receptor was identified in a human donor with melanoma. Written as DNA, the CDR3 is TGTGCCAGCACCGACGTCAGGCAGGGTGACACTGAAGCTTTCTTT. It codes for CASTDVRQGDTEAFF.